This T cell receptor (beta chain) was recorded in a study of cytotoxic CD8 clonotypes in ibrutinib-treated CLL. Assay: immunoSEQ multiplex PCR; the TCRdb copy retains only in-frame clones and omits some. The data contain around 9,600 clones, over 55% of them singletons. Findings and caveats of the study: Once treatment began, public clonotypes, which were uncommon, contracted or stayed stable.

There are 13 residues in the CDR3. Per germline, CDR1 GTSNPN and CDR2 SVGIG (reference sequence). About this clone itself: Its antigen remains unknown.

The TCR originated in a human donor with chronic lymphocytic leukemia. The sample in question was PBMCs, obtained before ibrutinib treatment. The rearrangement uses TRBV30 and TRBJ2-1; 10 bases agree with TRBD2. In DNA, the CDR3 is TGTGCTCTAACTAGCGGGGCTAACAATGAGCAGTTCTTC. Translated, it gives CALTSGANNEQFF.